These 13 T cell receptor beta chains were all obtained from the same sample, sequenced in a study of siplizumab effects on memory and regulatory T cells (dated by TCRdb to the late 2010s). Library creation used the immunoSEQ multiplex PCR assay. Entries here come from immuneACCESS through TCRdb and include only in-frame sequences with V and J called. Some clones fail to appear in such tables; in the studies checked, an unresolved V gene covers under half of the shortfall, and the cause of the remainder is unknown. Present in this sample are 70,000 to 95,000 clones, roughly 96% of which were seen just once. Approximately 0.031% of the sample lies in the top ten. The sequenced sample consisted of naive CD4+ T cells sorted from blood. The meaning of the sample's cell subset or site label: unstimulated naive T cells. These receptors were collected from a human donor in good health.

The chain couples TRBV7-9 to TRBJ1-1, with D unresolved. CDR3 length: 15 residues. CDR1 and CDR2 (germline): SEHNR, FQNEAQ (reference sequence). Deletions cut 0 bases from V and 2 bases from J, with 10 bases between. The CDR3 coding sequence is TGTGCCAGCAGCTTAGCGCTCGGGTTTAACACTGAAGCTTTCTTT. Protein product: CASSLALGFNTEAFF.

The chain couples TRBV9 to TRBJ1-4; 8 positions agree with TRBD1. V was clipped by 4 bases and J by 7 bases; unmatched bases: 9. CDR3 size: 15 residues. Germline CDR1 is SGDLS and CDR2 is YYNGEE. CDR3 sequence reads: CASSQGAGGSEKLFF. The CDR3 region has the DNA TGTGCCAGCAGCCAGGGGGCAGGGGGCAGTGAAAAACTGTTTTTT.

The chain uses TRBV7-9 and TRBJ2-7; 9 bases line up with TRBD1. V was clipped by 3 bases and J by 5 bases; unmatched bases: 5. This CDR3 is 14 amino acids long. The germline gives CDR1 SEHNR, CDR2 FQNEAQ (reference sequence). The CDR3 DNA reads TGTGCCAGCAGCTTGACAGGGGGTTCCAACGAGCAGTACTTC. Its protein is CASSLTGGSNEQYF.

DNA for the CDR3: TGTGCCAGTAGCGGACGGTACAATGAGCAGTTCTTC. It encodes CASSGRYNEQFF. This chain links TRBV19 with TRBJ2-1; D is ambiguous. Germline assignment: CDR1 LNHDA and CDR2 SQIVND (reference sequence). V dropped 6 bases and J dropped 4 bases, with 7 bases sitting between them. The CDR3 has 12 amino acids.

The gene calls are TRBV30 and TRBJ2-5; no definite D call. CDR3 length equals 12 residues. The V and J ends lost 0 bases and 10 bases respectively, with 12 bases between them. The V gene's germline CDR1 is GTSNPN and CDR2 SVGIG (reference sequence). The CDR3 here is CAWSVRPPDQYF. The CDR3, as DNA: TGTGCCTGGAGTGTAAGACCCCCGGACCAGTACTTC.

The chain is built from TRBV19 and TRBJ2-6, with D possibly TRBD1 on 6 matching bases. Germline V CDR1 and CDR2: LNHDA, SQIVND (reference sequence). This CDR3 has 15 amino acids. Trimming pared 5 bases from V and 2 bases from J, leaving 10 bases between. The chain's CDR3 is CASSGQGTGANVLTF. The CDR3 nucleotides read TGTGCCAGTAGTGGCCAGGGGACTGGGGCCAACGTCCTGACTTTC.

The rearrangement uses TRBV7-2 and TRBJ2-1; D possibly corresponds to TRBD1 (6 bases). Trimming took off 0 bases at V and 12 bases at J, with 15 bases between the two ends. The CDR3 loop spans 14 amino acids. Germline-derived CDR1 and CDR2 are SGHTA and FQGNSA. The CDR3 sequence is CASSLAPRGTGQFF. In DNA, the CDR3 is TGTGCCAGCAGCTTAGCCCCGAGGGGGACGGGGCAGTTCTTC.

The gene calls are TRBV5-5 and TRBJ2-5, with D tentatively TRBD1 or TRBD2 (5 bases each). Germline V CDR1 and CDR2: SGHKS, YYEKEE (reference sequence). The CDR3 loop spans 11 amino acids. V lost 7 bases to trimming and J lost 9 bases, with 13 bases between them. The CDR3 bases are TGTGCCAGCGAGGTCCTGGGGGCCCAGTACTTC. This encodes CASEVLGAQYF.

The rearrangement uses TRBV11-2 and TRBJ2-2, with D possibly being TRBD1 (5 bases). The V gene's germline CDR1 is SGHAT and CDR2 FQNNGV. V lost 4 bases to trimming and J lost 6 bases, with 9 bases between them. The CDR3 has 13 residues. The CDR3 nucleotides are TGTGCCAGCAGCTCGCAGGGTGCCGGGGAGCTGTTTTTT. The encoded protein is CASSSQGAGELFF.

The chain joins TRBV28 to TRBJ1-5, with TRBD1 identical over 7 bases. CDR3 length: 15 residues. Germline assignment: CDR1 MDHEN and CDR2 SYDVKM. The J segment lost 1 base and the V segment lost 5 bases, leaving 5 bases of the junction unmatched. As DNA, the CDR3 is TGTGCCAGCAGTCAACAGGGGCTAAGCAATCAGCCCCAGCATTTT. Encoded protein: CASSQQGLSNQPQHF.

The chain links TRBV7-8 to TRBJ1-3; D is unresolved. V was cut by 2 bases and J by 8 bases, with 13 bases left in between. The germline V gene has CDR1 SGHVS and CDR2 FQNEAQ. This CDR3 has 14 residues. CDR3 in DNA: TGTGCCAGCAGCTTACCCCAAAGTATGGACACCATATATTTT. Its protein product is CASSLPQSMDTIYF.

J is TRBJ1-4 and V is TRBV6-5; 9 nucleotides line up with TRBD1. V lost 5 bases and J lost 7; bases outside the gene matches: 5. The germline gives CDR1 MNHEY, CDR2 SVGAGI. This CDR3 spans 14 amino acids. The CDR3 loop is CASSRDRVSEKLFF. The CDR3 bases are TGTGCCAGCAGTCGGGACAGGGTTAGTGAAAAACTGTTTTTT.

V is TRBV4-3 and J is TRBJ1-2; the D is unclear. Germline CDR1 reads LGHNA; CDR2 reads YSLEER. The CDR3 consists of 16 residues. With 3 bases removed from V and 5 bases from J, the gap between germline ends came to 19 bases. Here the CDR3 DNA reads TGCGCCAGCAGCCACCCGCGATCTAAAGGGCTGTATGGCTACACCTTC. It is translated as CASSHPRSKGLYGYTF.